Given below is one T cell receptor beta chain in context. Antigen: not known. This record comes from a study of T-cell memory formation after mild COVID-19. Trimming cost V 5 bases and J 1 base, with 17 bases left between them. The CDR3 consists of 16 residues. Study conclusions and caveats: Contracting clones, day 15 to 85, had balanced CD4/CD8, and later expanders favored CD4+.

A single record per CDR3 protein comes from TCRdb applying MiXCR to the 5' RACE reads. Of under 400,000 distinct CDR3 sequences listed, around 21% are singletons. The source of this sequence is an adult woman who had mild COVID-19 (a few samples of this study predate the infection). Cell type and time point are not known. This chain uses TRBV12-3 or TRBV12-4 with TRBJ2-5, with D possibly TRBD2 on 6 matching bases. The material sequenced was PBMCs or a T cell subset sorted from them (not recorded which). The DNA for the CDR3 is TGTGCCAGCAGTCTTACTAGCCCTAACCGCCAAGAGACCCAGTACTTC. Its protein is CASSLTSPNRQETQYF.